The 14 T cell receptor beta chains below come from one sample, sequenced in a study of cytomegalovirus exposure and HLA in healthy donors. Primers for the PCR totalled 60 Vbeta and 13 Jbeta. The method was immunoSEQ multiplex PCR; TCRdb's version includes in-frame clones alone and lacks a portion of them. The sample has approximately 160,000 clones, over 70% seen once. Material: PBMCs. These receptors were collected from a woman aged 30 to 39 in good health and CMV-seropositive.

The gene calls are TRBV11-2 and TRBJ1-3; 8 nucleotides agree with TRBD1. The V gene's germline CDR1 is SGHAT and CDR2 FQNNGV. This CDR3 spans 14 amino acids. V shed 5 bases and J 2 bases; nucleotides not matched to a gene: 2. CDR3 region: CASSQDRAGNTIYF. The CDR3 DNA follows: TGTGCCAGCAGCCAGGACAGGGCTGGAAACACCATATATTTT.

V is TRBV7-2 and J is TRBJ2-3, with TRBD2 matching 10 bases. V shed 2 bases, J shed 4 bases, and the junction held 3 bases outside the gene matches. CDR1 SGHTA and CDR2 FQGNSA come from the germline V gene. The CDR3 is made up of 15 amino acids. CDR3 nucleotides: TGTGCCAGCAGCTTACGGAGCGGGAGGGCAGATACGCAGTATTTT. Its protein product is CASSLRSGRADTQYF.

The rearrangement uses TRBV27 and TRBJ2-5; the D gene is possibly TRBD2 (6 bases). Germline V lookup: CDR1 MNHEY, CDR2 SMNVEV (reference sequence). Trimming took 4 bases from V and 4 from J, leaving 10 bases between them. The CDR3 contains 13 residues. This CDR3 reads CASSSQGGETQYF. In nucleotides, the CDR3 is TGTGCCAGCAGTTCGCAGGGAGGAGAGACCCAGTACTTC.

The genes are TRBV6-1 and TRBJ2-7; 8 bases line up with TRBD1. The CDR3 runs 14 residues. V lost 8 bases and J lost 0; bases outside the gene matches: 6. Germline V lookup: CDR1 MNHNS, CDR2 SASEGT. The CDR3 protein is CASRFDRGSYEQYF. The CDR3 DNA sequence: TGTGCCAGCCGTTTCGACAGGGGCTCCTACGAGCAGTACTTC.

The chain employs TRBV30 and TRBJ2-7; D perhaps matches TRBD2 (6 bases). The V and J ends lost 4 bases and 6 bases respectively, with 10 bases between them. The CDR3 sequence is 11 residues long. The germline CDR1 and CDR2 sequences are GTSNPN and SVGIG (reference sequence). The CDR3 protein is CAWTMTSEQYF. The CDR3 bases are TGTGCCTGGACCATGACTAGCGAGCAGTACTTC.

The V gene is TRBV11-3, the J gene TRBJ2-5; tentatively, D is TRBD1 (6 bases). This CDR3 has 17 amino acids. Trimming removed 4 bases from V and 5 bases from J, with 23 bases in between. Per the germline V gene, CDR1 is SGHNT and CDR2 is YENEEA. The CDR3 nucleotides read TGTGCCAGCAGCTCCGAGATAGGGGGACGAGCTAAGGAGACCCAGTACTTC. This codes for CASSSEIGGRAKETQYF. The variable domain in full, with the rest retrieved from reference TRBV11-3 and TRBJ2-5, is EAGVVQSPRYKIIEKKQPVAFWCNPISGHNTLYWYLQNLGQGPELLIRYENEEAVDDSQLPKDRFSAERLKGVDSTLKIQPAELGDSAVYLCASSSEIGGRAKETQYFGPGTRLLVL.

This clone occurred a few times. The CDR3 DNA reads TGTGCCAGCAGTTTAGCGGGAGGGGTAAGTTACGAGCAGTACTTC. Its protein is CASSLAGGVSYEQYF. The V and J genes are TRBV28 and TRBJ2-7, with TRBD2 matching 9 bases. CDR1 MDHEN and CDR2 SYDVKM come from the germline V gene. This CDR3 contains 15 residues. Trimming took 2 bases from V and 4 from J; bases not matched to a gene: 6.

A few counts support this clone. The gene calls are TRBV27 and TRBJ2-7, with D tentatively TRBD1 (6 bases). Germline V gene lookup returns CDR1 MNHEY and CDR2 SMNVEV (reference sequence). The CDR3 consists of 16 residues. V was shortened by 4 bases and J by 7 bases, with 23 bases between the two germline ends. This CDR3 reads CASSSYPPDRRPEQYF. As DNA, the CDR3 is TGTGCCAGCAGTTCATATCCCCCCGACAGGCGGCCTGAGCAGTACTTC.

As to this clone: The same CDR3 also results from other DNA sequences found in this sample. The V call is TRBV9, the J call TRBJ2-7; 11 bases align to TRBD1. V lost 2 bases, J lost 2 bases, and 3 bases stayed unmatched. The germline CDR1 and CDR2 sequences are SGDLS and YYNGEE. The CDR3 is made up of 15 amino acids. CDR3 nucleotide sequence: TGTGCCAGCAGCGTTGGGACAGGGGGGACCTACGAGCAGTACTTC. The encoded protein is CASSVGTGGTYEQYF.

The gene calls are TRBV7-2 and TRBJ2-5; weak D call: TRBD2 (6 bases). CDR1 is SGHTA and CDR2 is FQGNSA in the germline V gene. Trimming removed 1 base from V and 5 bases from J, with 8 bases in between. The CDR3 covers 13 residues. In DNA, the CDR3 is TGTGCCAGCAGCTTAGAAGGAGGGGAGACCCAGTACTTC. Translating it yields CASSLEGGETQYF.

The rearrangement joins TRBV5-1 to TRBJ1-4; tentatively, D is TRBD1 (6 bases). Per germline, CDR1 SGHRS and CDR2 YFSETQ. CDR3 size: 16 residues. Trimming took 4 bases from V and 8 from J, leaving 21 bases between them. In DNA, the CDR3 is TGCGCCAGCAGCCGGGGGGGGGCCGAGGGTAACGAAAAACTGTTTTTT. Translating it yields CASSRGGAEGNEKLFF.

V and J are TRBV19 and TRBJ1-1; 9 nucleotides align to TRBD1. The CDR3 has 14 residues. Germline-derived CDR1 and CDR2 are LNHDA and SQIVND (reference sequence). The J segment lost 6 bases and the V segment lost 8 bases, leaving 10 bases of the junction unmatched. The CDR3 is CASRRDRVAAEAFF. DNA for the CDR3: TGTGCCAGTCGCCGGGACAGGGTAGCCGCTGAAGCTTTCTTT.

CDR3 region: CASSRDYSTDTQYF. The CDR3 region has the DNA TGTGCCAGTAGTCGGGACTATAGCACAGATACGCAGTATTTT. V and J are TRBV19 and TRBJ2-3, with 7 bases identical to TRBD2. The CDR3 covers 14 residues. The trim removed 5 bases at V and 0 bases at J, leaving 2 bases unmatched. In germline, CDR1 is LNHDA, CDR2 SQIVND (reference sequence). Combining the CDR3 with reference TRBV19 and TRBJ2-3 gives the whole variable domain DGGITQSPKYLFRKEGQNVTLSCEQNLNHDAMYWYRQDPGQGLRLIYYSQIVNDFQKGDIAEGYSVSREKKESFPLTVTSAQKNPTAFYLCASSRDYSTDTQYFGPGTRLTVL.

The chain has TRBV5-1 and TRBJ1-1; maybe TRBD1 (5 bases). Germline V gene sequence: CDR1 SGHRS, CDR2 YFSETQ. Trimming shortened V by 4 bases and J by 1 base, and 14 bases separated the two germline ends. CDR3 length equals 15 residues. The CDR3 region is CASSASPTGNTEAFF. Here the CDR3 DNA reads TGCGCCAGCAGCGCCTCTCCCACAGGGAACACTGAAGCTTTCTTT.